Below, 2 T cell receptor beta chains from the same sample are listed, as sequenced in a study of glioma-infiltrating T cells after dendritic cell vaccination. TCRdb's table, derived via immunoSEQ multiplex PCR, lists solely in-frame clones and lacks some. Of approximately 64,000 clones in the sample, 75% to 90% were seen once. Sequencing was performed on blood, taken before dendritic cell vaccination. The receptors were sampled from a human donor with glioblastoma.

The CDR3 loop reads CASSPGRGVSGNTIYF. The CDR3 DNA reads TGTGCCAGCAGCCCGGGGCGGGGAGTCTCTGGAAACACCATATATTTT. The chain joins TRBV13 to TRBJ1-3, with D maybe TRBD1 (5 bases). Per the germline V gene, CDR1 is PRHDT and CDR2 is FYEKMQ (reference sequence). V was cut by 5 bases and J by 0 bases, with 14 bases left in between. This CDR3 is 16 amino acids long.

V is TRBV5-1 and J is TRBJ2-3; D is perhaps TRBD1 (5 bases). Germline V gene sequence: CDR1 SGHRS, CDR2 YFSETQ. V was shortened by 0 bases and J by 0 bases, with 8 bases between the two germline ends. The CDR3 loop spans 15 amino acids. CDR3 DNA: TGCGCCAGCAGCTTGGCCGACAGAAGCACAGATACGCAGTATTTT. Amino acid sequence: CASSLADRSTDTQYF.